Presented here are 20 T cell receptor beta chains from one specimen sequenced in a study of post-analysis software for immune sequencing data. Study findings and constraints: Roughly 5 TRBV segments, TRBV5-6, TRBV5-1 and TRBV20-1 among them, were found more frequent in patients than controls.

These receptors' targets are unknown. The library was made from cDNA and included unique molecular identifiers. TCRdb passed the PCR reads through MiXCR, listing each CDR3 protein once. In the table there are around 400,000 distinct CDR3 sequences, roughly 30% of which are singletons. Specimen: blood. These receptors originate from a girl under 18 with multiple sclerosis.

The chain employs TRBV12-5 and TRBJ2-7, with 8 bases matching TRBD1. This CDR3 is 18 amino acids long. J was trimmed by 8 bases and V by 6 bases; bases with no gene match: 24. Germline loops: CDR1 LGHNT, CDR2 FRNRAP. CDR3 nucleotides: TGTGCTAGTGGCCTGGGTCTACGGACAGGGTCCGAGCCGGGTAAGCAGTACTTC. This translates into CASGLGLRTGSEPGKQYF. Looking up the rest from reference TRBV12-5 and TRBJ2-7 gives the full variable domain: DARVTQTPRHKVTEMGQEVTMRCQPILGHNTVFWYRQTMMQGLELLAYFRNRAPLDDSGMPKDRFSAEMPDATLATLKIQPSEPRDSAVYFCASGLGLRTGSEPGKQYFGPGTRLTVT.

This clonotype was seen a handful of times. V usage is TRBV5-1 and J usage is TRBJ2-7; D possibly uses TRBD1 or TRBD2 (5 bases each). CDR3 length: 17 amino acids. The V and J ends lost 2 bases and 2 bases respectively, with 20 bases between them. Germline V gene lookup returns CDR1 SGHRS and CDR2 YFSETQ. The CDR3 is CASSFRGTIQTPYEQYF. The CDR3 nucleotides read TGCGCCAGCAGCTTCCGAGGGACGATCCAAACACCCTACGAGCAGTACTTC.

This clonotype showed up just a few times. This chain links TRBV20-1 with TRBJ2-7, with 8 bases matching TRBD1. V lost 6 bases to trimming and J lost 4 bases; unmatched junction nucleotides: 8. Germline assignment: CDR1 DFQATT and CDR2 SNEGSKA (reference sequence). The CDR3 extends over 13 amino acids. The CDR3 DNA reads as TGCAGTGCCGAGATCAGGACAGGGTACGAGCAGTACTTC. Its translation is CSAEIRTGYEQYF.

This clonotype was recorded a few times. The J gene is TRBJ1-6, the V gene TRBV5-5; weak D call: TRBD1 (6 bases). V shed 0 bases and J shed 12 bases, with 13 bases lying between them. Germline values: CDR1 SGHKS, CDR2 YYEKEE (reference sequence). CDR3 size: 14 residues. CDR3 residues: CASSLEAGEVPLHF. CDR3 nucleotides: TGTGCCAGCAGCTTGGAAGCAGGGGAAGTACCCCTCCACTTT.

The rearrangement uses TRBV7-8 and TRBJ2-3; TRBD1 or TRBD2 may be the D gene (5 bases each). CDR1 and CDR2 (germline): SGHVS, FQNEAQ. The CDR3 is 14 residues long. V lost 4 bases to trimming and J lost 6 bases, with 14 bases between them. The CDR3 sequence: CASSSLSGSDTQYF. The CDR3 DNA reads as TGTGCCAGCAGCTCCCTGTCAGGGAGCGATACGCAGTATTTT.

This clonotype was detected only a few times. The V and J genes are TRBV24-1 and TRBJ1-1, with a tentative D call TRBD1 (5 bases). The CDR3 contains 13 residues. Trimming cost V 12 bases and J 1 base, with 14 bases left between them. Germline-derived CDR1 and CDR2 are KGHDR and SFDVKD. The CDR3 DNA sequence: TGTGCCGCGTACGGGGGACGGAACACTGAAGCTTTCTTT. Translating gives CAAYGGRNTEAFF.

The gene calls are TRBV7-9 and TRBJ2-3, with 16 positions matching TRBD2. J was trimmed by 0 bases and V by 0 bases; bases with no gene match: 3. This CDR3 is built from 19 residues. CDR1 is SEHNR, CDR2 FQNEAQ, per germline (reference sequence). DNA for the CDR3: TGTGCCAGCAGCTTAGCCCCGGGACTAGCGGGGGGGAGCACAGATACGCAGTATTTT. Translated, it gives CASSLAPGLAGGSTDTQYF.

The CDR3 sequence is CASSPPDIGGEKLFF. Here the CDR3 DNA reads TGTGCCAGCAGCCCACCCGACATCGGGGGTGAAAAACTGTTTTTT. The V gene is TRBV4-2, the J gene TRBJ1-4, with D maybe TRBD1 (5 bases). Germline loops: CDR1 LGHNA, CDR2 YNFKEQ. V was clipped by 4 bases and J by 7 bases, with 16 bases between them. The CDR3 spans 15 residues.

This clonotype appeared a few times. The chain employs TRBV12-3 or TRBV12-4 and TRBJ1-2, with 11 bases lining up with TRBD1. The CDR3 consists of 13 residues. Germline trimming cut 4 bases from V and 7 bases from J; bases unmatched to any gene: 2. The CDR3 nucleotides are TGTGCCAGCAGTTGGACAGGGGGCAGTGGCTACACCTTC. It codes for CASSWTGGSGYTF.

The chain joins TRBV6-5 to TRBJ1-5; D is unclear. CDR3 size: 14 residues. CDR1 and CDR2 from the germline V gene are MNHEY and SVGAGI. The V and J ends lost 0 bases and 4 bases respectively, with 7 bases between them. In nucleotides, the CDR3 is TGTGCCAGCAGTTACTCGATTGCTAATCAGCCCCAGCATTTT. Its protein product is CASSYSIANQPQHF.

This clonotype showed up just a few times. CDR3 sequence (DNA): TGTGCCAGCACCTTACAGGGAACCTCCTACGAGCAGTACTTC. This translates into CASTLQGTSYEQYF. The rearrangement links TRBV6-6 to TRBJ2-7, with D tentatively TRBD1 (6 bases). Trimming removed 7 bases at V and 0 bases at J, with 13 bases between. This CDR3 region has 14 residues. Germline V gives CDR1 MNHNY, CDR2 SVGAGI (reference sequence).

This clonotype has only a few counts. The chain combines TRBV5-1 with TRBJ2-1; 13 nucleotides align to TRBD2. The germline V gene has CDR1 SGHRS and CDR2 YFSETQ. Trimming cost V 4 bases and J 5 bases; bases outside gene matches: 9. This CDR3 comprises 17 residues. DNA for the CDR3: TGCGCCAGCAGCCCGCCGGGACTAGCGGGGCCAAACAATGAGCAGTTCTTC. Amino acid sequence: CASSPPGLAGPNNEQFF.

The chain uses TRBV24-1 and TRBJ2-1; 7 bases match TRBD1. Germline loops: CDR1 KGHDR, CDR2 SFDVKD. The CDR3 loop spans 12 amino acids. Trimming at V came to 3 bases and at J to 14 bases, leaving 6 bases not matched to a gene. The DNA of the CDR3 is TGTGCCACCAGTGATGAGGGACAGCGTGAGTTCTTC. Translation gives CATSDEGQREFF.

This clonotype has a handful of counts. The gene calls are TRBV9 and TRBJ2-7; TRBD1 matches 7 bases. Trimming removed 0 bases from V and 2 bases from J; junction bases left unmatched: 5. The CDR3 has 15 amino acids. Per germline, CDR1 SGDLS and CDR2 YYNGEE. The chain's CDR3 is CASSVAAGTAYEQYF. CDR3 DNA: TGTGCCAGCAGCGTAGCTGCCGGGACAGCCTACGAGCAGTACTTC.

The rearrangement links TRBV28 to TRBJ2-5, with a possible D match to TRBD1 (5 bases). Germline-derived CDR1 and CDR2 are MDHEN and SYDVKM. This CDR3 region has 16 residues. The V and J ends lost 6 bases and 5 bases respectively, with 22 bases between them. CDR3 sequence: CASSHHPAGKKETQYF. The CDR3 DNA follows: TGTGCCAGCAGCCACCACCCGGCAGGGAAGAAGGAGACCCAGTACTTC. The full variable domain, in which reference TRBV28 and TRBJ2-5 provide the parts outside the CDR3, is DVKVTQSSRYLVKRTGEKVFLECVQDMDHENMFWYRQDPGLGLRLIYFSYDVKMKEKGDIPEGYSVSREKKERFSLILESASTNQTSMYLCASSHHPAGKKETQYFGPGTRLLVL.

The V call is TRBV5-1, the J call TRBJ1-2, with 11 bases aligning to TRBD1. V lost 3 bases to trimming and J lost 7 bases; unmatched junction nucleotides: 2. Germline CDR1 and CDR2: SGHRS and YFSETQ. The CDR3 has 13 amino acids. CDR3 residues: CASSWGQGVGYTF. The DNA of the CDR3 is TGCGCCAGCAGCTGGGGACAGGGGGTTGGCTACACCTTC.

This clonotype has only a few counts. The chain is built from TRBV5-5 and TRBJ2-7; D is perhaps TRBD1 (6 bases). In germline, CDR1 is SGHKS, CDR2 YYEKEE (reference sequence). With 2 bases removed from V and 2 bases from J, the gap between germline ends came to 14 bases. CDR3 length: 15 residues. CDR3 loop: CASSLQGPMAYEQYF. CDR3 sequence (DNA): TGTGCCAGCAGCTTACAGGGACCTATGGCCTACGAGCAGTACTTC.

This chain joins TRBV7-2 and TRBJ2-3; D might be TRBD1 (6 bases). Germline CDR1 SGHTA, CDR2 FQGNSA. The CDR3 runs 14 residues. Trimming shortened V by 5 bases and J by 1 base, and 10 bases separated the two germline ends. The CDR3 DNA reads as TGTGCCAGCAGCGTGGACAGACGCACAGATACGCAGTATTTT. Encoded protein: CASSVDRRTDTQYF.

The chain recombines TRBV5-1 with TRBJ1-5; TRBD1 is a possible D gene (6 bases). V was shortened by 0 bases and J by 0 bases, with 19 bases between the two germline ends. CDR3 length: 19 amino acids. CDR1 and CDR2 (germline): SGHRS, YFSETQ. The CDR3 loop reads CASSLAYDDRPYSNQPQHF. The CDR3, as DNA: TGCGCCAGCAGCTTGGCCTACGACGACAGGCCCTATAGCAATCAGCCCCAGCATTTT.

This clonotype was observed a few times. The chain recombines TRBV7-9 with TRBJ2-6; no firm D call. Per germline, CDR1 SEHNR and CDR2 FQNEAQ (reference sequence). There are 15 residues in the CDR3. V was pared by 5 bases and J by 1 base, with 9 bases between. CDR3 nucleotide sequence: TGTGCCAGCAGCCTTCCATGGTCTGGGGCCAACGTCCTGACTTTC. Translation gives CASSLPWSGANVLTF.